This T cell receptor beta chain was sequenced for a study of OX40 agonist ivuxolimab in advanced cancers. CDR1 is KGHSH and CDR2 is LQKENI in the germline V gene. This CDR3 contains 13 residues. The ends were cut back, 5 bases at V and 3 bases at J, with 8 bases in the middle. Generated by immunoSEQ multiplex PCR, the TCRdb table keeps only in-frame clones and is missing some. Among roughly 38,000 clones, approximately 80% were seen once, and the ten largest hold 1.8%. V and J are TRBV18 and TRBJ1-5; D call uncertain. The TCR sequence derives from an adult with an advanced solid tumor such as melanoma, head and neck, liver or kidney cancer. Sequences were derived from CD4+ or CD8+ T cells sorted from blood, sampled in a trial of the OX40 agonist ivuxolimab. DNA for the CDR3: TGTGCCAGCTCAGGGAGTCTCAATCAGCCCCAGCATTTT. Translated: CASSGSLNQPQHF.